Shown below are 25 T cell receptor beta chains from a single sample sequenced in a study of blood T cell repertoires in COVID-19. Libraries were prepared by immunoSEQ multiplex PCR; TCRdb keeps only in-frame clonotypes and omits some of them. The table lists nearly 300,000 clones, over 85% of them singletons. The sequencing sample was made of PBMCs or T cells enriched from blood (not recorded which). Receptor source: a woman between 45 and 65 years old who had been exposed to COVID-19.

V gene TRBV6-6 combines with J gene TRBJ1-5; 7 nucleotides align to TRBD1. This CDR3 region has 17 residues. Germline V gene data show CDR1 as MNHNY and CDR2 as SVGAGI (reference sequence). The J segment lost 0 bases and the V segment lost 5 bases, leaving 10 bases of the junction unmatched. In DNA, the CDR3 is TGTGCCAGCAGTCGTAGCCTGGGACAGACTAGCAATCAGCCCCAGCATTTT. Residues: CASSRSLGQTSNQPQHF.

The V and J genes are TRBV2 and TRBJ2-6; TRBD1 agrees at 8 bases. V lost 6 bases and J lost 2; bases outside the gene matches: 6. Germline lookup yields CDR1 SNHLY and CDR2 FYNNEI. This CDR3 is built from 16 residues. The CDR3 reads CASSDLDRAGANVLTF. The CDR3 DNA reads as TGTGCCAGCAGCGACCTGGACAGGGCTGGGGCCAACGTCCTGACTTTC.

The chain is built from TRBV5-5 and TRBJ2-1, with 7 bases lining up with TRBD1. The CDR3 contains 15 residues. V shed 1 base, J shed 3 bases, and the junction held 4 bases outside the gene matches. The germline gives CDR1 SGHKS, CDR2 YYEKEE (reference sequence). In DNA, the CDR3 is TGTGCCAGCAGCTTGCCCGGGACAGTCTACAATGAGCAGTTCTTC. It codes for CASSLPGTVYNEQFF.

The chain joins TRBV28 to TRBJ2-7; D is possibly TRBD1 (5 bases). V lost 3 bases and J 5 bases, leaving 14 bases between the germline ends. The germline V gene has CDR1 MDHEN and CDR2 SYDVKM. The CDR3 consists of 14 residues. This CDR3 reads CASSLGRVSDEQYF. CDR3 in DNA: TGTGCCAGCAGTTTGGGCAGGGTATCCGACGAGCAGTACTTC.

The genes are TRBV27 and TRBJ2-3, with TRBD2 as a possible D gene (6 bases). Trimming left V 0 bases short and J 12 bases short, with 13 bases between. This CDR3 has 13 residues. Germline V gene data show CDR1 as MNHEY and CDR2 as SMNVEV (reference sequence). The CDR3 is CASSLSRDGKQYF. DNA of the CDR3: TGTGCCAGCAGTTTATCGCGGGACGGTAAACAGTATTTT.

The chain employs TRBV3-1 (or the pseudogene TRBV3-2) and TRBJ2-5; perhaps TRBD2 as D (5 bases). V lost 1 base and J lost 2, with 11 bases in between. Germline-derived CDR1 and CDR2 are LGHDT and YNNKEL (reference sequence). The CDR3 extends over 15 amino acids. CDR3 sequence (DNA): TGTGCCAGCAGCCAAGGCCACGGGAATCAAGAGACCCAGTACTTC. It specifies CASSQGHGNQETQYF.

The chain couples TRBV4-1 to TRBJ1-3; D perhaps matches TRBD1 (5 bases). V shed 0 bases and J shed 2 bases, with 11 bases lying between them. The CDR3 sequence is 16 residues long. The germline V gene encodes CDR1 MGHRA and CDR2 YSYEKL. CDR3 bases: TGCGCCAGCAGCCAAGATACTGGAGGGGCTGGAAACACCATATATTTT. This translates into CASSQDTGGAGNTIYF.

The chain links TRBV18 to TRBJ2-6, with TRBD1 matching 9 bases. Germline V gives CDR1 KGHSH, CDR2 LQKENI. The CDR3 runs 18 residues. With V trimmed by 3 bases and J by 0 bases, 6 bases remained unmatched. CDR3 residues: CASSPIKTGGSGANVLTF. The DNA of the CDR3 is TGTGCCAGCTCACCGATAAAGACAGGGGGCTCTGGGGCCAACGTCCTGACTTTC.

The chain joins TRBV10-3 to TRBJ2-7; D gene uncertain. V shed 6 bases and J shed 3 bases, with 12 bases lying between them. This CDR3 has 13 amino acids. From germline, CDR1 is ENHRY and CDR2 SYGVKD. CDR3 nucleotides: TGTGCCATCAGGCGTACAGAGAACTACGAGCAGTACTTC. Its protein product is CAIRRTENYEQYF.

The gene calls are TRBV5-1 and TRBJ1-2; the match to TRBD1 covers 9 bases. J gave up 6 bases and V 4 bases, and 7 bases lay outside the gene matches. Germline values: CDR1 SGHRS, CDR2 YFSETQ. The CDR3 is 14 residues long. The CDR3 nucleotides are TGCGCCAGCAGCGCGGACAGGGGTTTCAATGGCTACACCTTC. Translating gives CASSADRGFNGYTF. Full variable domain (rest looked up from reference TRBV5-1 and TRBJ1-2): KAGVTQTPRYLIKTRGQQVTLSCSPISGHRSVSWYQQTPGQGLQFLFEYFSETQRNKGNFPGRFSGRQFSNSRSEMNVSTLELGDSALYLCASSADRGFNGYTFGSGTRLTVV.

The chain links TRBV30 to TRBJ1-3, with 7 bases lining up with TRBD1. CDR1 and CDR2 (germline): GTSNPN, SVGIG (reference sequence). This CDR3 has 16 residues. V lost 2 bases to trimming and J lost 2 bases; unmatched junction nucleotides: 9. The CDR3 DNA is TGTGCCTGGAGTATTGACAGGGTGAGGACTGGAAACACCATATATTTT. Translated, it gives CAWSIDRVRTGNTIYF.

The chain carries TRBV27 and TRBJ2-3; the match to TRBD2 covers 9 bases. The J segment lost 4 bases and the V segment lost 1 base, leaving 6 bases of the junction unmatched. Germline CDR1 MNHEY, CDR2 SMNVEV (reference sequence). CDR3 length: 16 residues. For the CDR3, the DNA is TGTGCCAGCAGTTTATACGGCGGGGGGGTAGCAGATACGCAGTATTTT. The encoded protein is CASSLYGGGVADTQYF.

This clone was seen just once. CDR3 sequence reads: CASSHGGTGNTGELFF. The CDR3 DNA follows: TGCGCCAGCAGCCACGGGGGTACAGGGAACACCGGGGAGCTGTTTTTT. J is TRBJ2-2 and V is TRBV4-1; TRBD2 might be the D (6 bases). The CDR3 is 16 residues long. Trimming took off 3 bases at V and 1 base at J, with 12 bases between the two ends. Germline V lookup: CDR1 MGHRA, CDR2 YSYEKL.

The V and J genes are TRBV3-1 (or the pseudogene TRBV3-2) and TRBJ2-7, with 11 positions matching TRBD1. CDR3 length: 15 amino acids. Germline V gene data show CDR1 as LGHDT and CDR2 as YNNKEL (reference sequence). Trimming removed 4 bases from V and 5 bases from J; junction bases left unmatched: 7. The CDR3 sequence is CASSPKRTGGDEQYF. CDR3 in DNA: TGTGCCAGCAGCCCAAAGAGGACAGGGGGCGACGAGCAGTACTTC.

This clone was observed a handful of times. The gene calls are TRBV19 and TRBJ1-3; 8 bases line up with TRBD1. The CDR3 length is 19 residues. V shed 6 bases, J shed 0 bases, and the junction held 16 bases outside the gene matches. The germline CDR1 and CDR2 sequences are LNHDA and SQIVND (reference sequence). CDR3 nucleotide sequence: TGTGCCAGTAGCATCCCTGTAAACCGGGACAGGCTCTCTGGAAACACCATATATTTT. As protein: CASSIPVNRDRLSGNTIYF.

This chain connects TRBV24-1 to TRBJ2-1; TRBD2 is a possible D gene (6 bases). This CDR3 region has 16 residues. Germline CDR1 is KGHDR and CDR2 is SFDVKD. Trimming took 1 base from V and 2 from J, leaving 11 bases between them. CDR3: CATSDFVPGAYNEQFF. The CDR3 nucleotides are TGTGCCACCAGTGATTTTGTTCCGGGGGCCTACAATGAGCAGTTCTTC.

V gene TRBV24-1 combines with J gene TRBJ2-3; tentatively, D is TRBD1 (5 bases). Trimming pared 2 bases from V and 5 bases from J, leaving 13 bases between. CDR3 size: 15 residues. From germline, CDR1 is KGHDR and CDR2 SFDVKD. The DNA of the CDR3 is TGTGCCACCAGTGATTCAGGGCGCAGAGAAGATACGCAGTATTTT. Protein sequence: CATSDSGRREDTQYF.

Here the CDR3 DNA reads TGCGCCAGCAGCTGGCAGGGGACTAGCAGCGATAATGAGCAGTTCTTC. This codes for CASSWQGTSSDNEQFF. This chain links TRBV5-1 with TRBJ2-1; 9 bases are shared with TRBD2. The CDR3 covers 16 residues. V gave up 3 bases and J gave up 7 bases; unmatched junction bases: 11. Germline CDR1 is SGHRS and CDR2 is YFSETQ.

This clone came up a few times. This same CDR3 is encoded by further DNA sequences in the sample. This rearrangement joins TRBV5-1 to TRBJ1-5; D perhaps matches TRBD1 (5 bases). V gave up 4 bases and J gave up 2 bases, with 10 bases separating them. This CDR3 has 14 residues. Germline V gene data show CDR1 as SGHRS and CDR2 as YFSETQ. DNA of the CDR3: TGCGCCAGCAGCCCGGGGGTAGGCAATCAGCCCCAGCATTTT. Translating gives CASSPGVGNQPQHF.

This clone was seen only once. The chain couples TRBV4-1 to TRBJ2-1, with D unresolved. V lost 0 bases, J lost 4 bases, and 10 bases lay in between. From germline, CDR1 is MGHRA and CDR2 YSYEKL. This CDR3 region has 15 residues. CDR3 sequence: CASSQDNARYNEQFF. Here the CDR3 DNA reads TGCGCCAGCAGCCAAGATAACGCCCGGTACAATGAGCAGTTCTTC.

This chain links TRBV27 with TRBJ2-2, with D perhaps matching TRBD2 (6 bases). Germline CDR1 and CDR2: MNHEY and SMNVEV (reference sequence). The length of the CDR3 is 15 residues. Trimming removed 5 bases at V and 4 bases at J, with 14 bases between. CDR3 sequence: CASSRPGEGTGELFF. The CDR3 nucleotides read TGTGCCAGCAGTCGCCCGGGGGAAGGCACCGGGGAGCTGTTTTTT.

This clone was seen once. The chain employs TRBV5-5 and TRBJ2-2; TRBD1 aligns across 7 bases. Germline V lookup: CDR1 SGHKS, CDR2 YYEKEE (reference sequence). CDR3 length: 15 amino acids. Germline trimming cut 3 bases from V and 4 bases from J; bases unmatched to any gene: 6. CDR3 in DNA: TGTGCCAGCAGCTGGGACAGACCCCTCACCGGGGAGCTGTTTTTT. Protein sequence: CASSWDRPLTGELFF.

The CDR3 nucleotides read TGTGCCAGCAGGGAGACGGGACAGGGAACGTACGAGCAGTACTTC. The encoded protein is CASRETGQGTYEQYF. V is TRBV28 and J is TRBJ2-7; 9 positions match TRBD1. Per germline, CDR1 MDHEN and CDR2 SYDVKM. Trimming took 6 bases from V and 4 from J; bases not matched to a gene: 10. This CDR3 has 15 amino acids.

This clone appeared once. The rearrangement joins TRBV28 to TRBJ1-2; D remains unclear. This CDR3 spans 13 amino acids. The germline V gene has CDR1 MDHEN and CDR2 SYDVKM. With 4 bases removed from V and 9 bases from J, the gap between germline ends came to 15 bases. The CDR3 nucleotides read TGTGCCAGCAGTTCGACGGCGTTGACACGCTACACCTTC. It translates to CASSSTALTRYTF.

The chain carries TRBV4-1 and TRBJ2-1, with 11 bases fitting TRBD2. The CDR3 loop spans 17 amino acids. Germline V lookup: CDR1 MGHRA, CDR2 YSYEKL. The junction had 14 bases not matched to a gene; V was cut back by 4 bases and J by 9 bases. The CDR3 coding sequence is TGCGCCAGCAGCCCCCTCGCTCTAGCGGGGGGCTCAGGTGAGCAGTTCTTC. Translation: CASSPLALAGGSGEQFF.